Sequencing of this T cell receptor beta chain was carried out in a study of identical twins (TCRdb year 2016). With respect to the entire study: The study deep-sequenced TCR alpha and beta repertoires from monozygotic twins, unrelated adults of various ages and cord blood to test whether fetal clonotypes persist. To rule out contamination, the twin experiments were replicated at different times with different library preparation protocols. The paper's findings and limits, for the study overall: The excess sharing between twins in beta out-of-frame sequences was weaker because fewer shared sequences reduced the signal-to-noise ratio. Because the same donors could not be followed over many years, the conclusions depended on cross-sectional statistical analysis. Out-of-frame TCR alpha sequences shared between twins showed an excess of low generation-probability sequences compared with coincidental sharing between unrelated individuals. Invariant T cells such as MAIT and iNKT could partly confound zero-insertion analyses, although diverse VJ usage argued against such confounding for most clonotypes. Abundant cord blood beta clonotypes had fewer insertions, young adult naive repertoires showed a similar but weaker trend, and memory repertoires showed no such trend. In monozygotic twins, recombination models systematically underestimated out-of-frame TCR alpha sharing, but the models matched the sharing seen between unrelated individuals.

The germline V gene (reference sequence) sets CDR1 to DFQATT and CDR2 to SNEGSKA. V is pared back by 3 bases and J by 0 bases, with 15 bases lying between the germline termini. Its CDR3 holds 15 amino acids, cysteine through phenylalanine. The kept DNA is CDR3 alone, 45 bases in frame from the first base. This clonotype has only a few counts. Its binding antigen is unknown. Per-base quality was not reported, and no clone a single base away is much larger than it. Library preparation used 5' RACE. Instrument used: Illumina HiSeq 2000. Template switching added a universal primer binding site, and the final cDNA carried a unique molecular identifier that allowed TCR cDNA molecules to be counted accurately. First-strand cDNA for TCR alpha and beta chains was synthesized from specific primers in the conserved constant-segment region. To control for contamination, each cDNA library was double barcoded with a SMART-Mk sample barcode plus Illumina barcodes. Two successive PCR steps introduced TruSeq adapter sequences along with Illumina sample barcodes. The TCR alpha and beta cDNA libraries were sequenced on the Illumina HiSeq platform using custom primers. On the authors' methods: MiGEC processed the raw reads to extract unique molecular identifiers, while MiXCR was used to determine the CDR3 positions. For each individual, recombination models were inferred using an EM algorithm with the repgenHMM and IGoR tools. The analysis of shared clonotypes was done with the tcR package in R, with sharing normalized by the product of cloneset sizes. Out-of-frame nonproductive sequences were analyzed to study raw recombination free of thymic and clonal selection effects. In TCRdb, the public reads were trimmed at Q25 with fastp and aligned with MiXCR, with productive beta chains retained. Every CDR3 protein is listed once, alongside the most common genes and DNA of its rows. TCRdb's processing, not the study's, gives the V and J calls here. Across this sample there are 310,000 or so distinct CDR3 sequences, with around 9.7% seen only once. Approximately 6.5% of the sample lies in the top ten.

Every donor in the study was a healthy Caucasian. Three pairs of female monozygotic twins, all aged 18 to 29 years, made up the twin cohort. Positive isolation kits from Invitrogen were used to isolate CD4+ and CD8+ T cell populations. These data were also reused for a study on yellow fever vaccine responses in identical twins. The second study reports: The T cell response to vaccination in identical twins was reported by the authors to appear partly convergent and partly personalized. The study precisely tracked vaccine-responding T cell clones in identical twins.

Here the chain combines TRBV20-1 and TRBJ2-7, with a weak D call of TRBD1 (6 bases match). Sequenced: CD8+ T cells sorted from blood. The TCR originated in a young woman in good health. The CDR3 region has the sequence CSASPPNRDSYEQYF. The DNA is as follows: TGCAGTGCTAGTCCCCCCAACAGGGACTCCTACGAGCAGTACTTC.